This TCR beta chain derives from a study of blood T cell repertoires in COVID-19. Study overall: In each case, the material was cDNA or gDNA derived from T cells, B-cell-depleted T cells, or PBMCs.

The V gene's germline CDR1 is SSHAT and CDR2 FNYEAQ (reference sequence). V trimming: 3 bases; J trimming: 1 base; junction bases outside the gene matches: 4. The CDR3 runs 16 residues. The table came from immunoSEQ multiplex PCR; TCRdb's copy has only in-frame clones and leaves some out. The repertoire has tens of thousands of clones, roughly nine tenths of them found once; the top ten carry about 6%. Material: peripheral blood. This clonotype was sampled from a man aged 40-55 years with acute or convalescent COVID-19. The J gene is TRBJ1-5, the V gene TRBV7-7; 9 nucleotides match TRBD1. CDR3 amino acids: CASSFSDRGSNQPQHF. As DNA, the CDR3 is TGTGCCAGCAGCTTCTCGGACAGGGGAAGCAATCAGCCCCAGCATTTT.